Shown below are 24 T cell receptor beta chains from a single sample sequenced in a study of T cell changes during pregnancy in multiple sclerosis. The table came from immunoSEQ multiplex PCR; TCRdb's copy has only in-frame clones and leaves some out. The sample lists 75,000 to 80,000 clones; 70% to 90% were seen once. The sample in question was peripheral blood, obtained before pregnancy. The receptors were gathered from a female donor with multiple sclerosis, enrolled in a pregnancy study.

The chain has TRBV18 and TRBJ1-1; 8 bases align to TRBD1. V dropped 4 bases and J dropped 8; count of bases not matched to a gene: 9. Germline lookup yields CDR1 KGHSH and CDR2 LQKENI. This CDR3 has 14 amino acids. The CDR3 DNA reads TGTGCCAGCTCACGAAACAGGGGGGCGGAAGAAGCTTTCTTT. Translating it yields CASSRNRGAEEAFF.

This chain uses TRBV7-9 with TRBJ2-1; D possibly corresponds to TRBD2 (6 bases). The CDR3 totals 14 residues. Germline CDR1 and CDR2: SEHNR and FQNEAQ (reference sequence). V shed 5 bases and J shed 3 bases, with 11 bases lying between them. In nucleotides, the CDR3 is TGTGCCAGCAGCCCCAGACTAGGCTACAATGAGCAGTTCTTC. Encoded protein: CASSPRLGYNEQFF.

The chain uses TRBV11-2 and TRBJ1-1; D gene ambiguous. This CDR3 is 12 amino acids long. The ends were cut back, 3 bases at V and 0 bases at J, with 2 bases in the middle. Per germline, CDR1 SGHAT and CDR2 FQNNGV. This CDR3 reads CASSFMNTEAFF. The DNA for the CDR3 is TGTGCCAGCAGCTTTATGAACACTGAAGCTTTCTTT.

The chain links TRBV27 to TRBJ1-5, with unresolved D. The CDR3 spans 14 residues. V was trimmed by 0 bases and J by 6 bases, leaving 9 bases between them. CDR1 is MNHEY and CDR2 is SMNVEV in the germline V gene (reference sequence). CDR3 region: CASSLSVGGQPQHF. CDR3 in DNA: TGTGCCAGCAGTTTATCGGTCGGAGGTCAGCCCCAGCATTTT.

V and J are TRBV7-2 and TRBJ2-1, with D maybe TRBD2 (5 bases). This CDR3 comprises 12 residues. The V end lost 3 bases, the J end lost 9 bases, and 9 bases lay between the germline ends. Looked up from germline, CDR1 is SGHTA and CDR2 is FQGNSA. CDR3 sequence: CASSFLGGEQFF. The DNA for the CDR3 is TGTGCCAGCAGCTTTCTAGGAGGTGAGCAGTTCTTC.

This chain uses TRBV6-5 with TRBJ1-2; D may be TRBD1 (5 bases). The V gene's germline CDR1 is MNHEY and CDR2 SVGAGI. Trimming removed 2 bases from V and 2 bases from J, with 12 bases in between. The CDR3 spans 15 residues. CDR3 region: CASSYTWTLNYGYTF. The DNA for the CDR3 is TGTGCCAGCAGTTACACTTGGACACTAAACTATGGCTACACCTTC.

The genes are TRBV4-1 and TRBJ2-3, with TRBD1 matching over 9 bases. Trimming took 4 bases from V and 3 from J; bases not matched to a gene: 5. Germline loops: CDR1 MGHRA, CDR2 YSYEKL. The CDR3 consists of 15 residues. The CDR3 sequence is CASSPRDRVTDTQYF. CDR3 in DNA: TGCGCCAGCAGCCCCCGGGACAGGGTAACAGATACGCAGTATTTT.

The CDR3 DNA is TGCGCCAGCAGCTTGGGACGATTGGCGGACACCATATATTTT. Protein: CASSLGRLADTIYF. This rearrangement joins TRBV5-1 to TRBJ1-3, with no clear D. Germline V gene sequence: CDR1 SGHRS, CDR2 YFSETQ. This CDR3 has 14 amino acids. The V and J ends lost 0 bases and 8 bases respectively, with 12 bases between them. Together with reference TRBV5-1 and TRBJ1-3, the CDR3 gives the full variable domain: KAGVTQTPRYLIKTRGQQVTLSCSPISGHRSVSWYQQTPGQGLQFLFEYFSETQRNKGNFPGRFSGRQFSNSRSEMNVSTLELGDSALYLCASSLGRLADTIYFGEGSWLTVV.

This clone was seen only a few times. The J gene is TRBJ1-1, the V gene TRBV30; perhaps TRBD1 as D (5 bases). V was clipped by 5 bases and J by 0 bases, with 7 bases between them. CDR3 size: 12 residues. Germline V CDR1 and CDR2: GTSNPN, SVGIG (reference sequence). The CDR3 reads CAWDRVNTEAFF. The CDR3 coding sequence is TGTGCCTGGGACAGAGTGAACACTGAAGCTTTCTTT.

This chain joins TRBV29-1 and TRBJ2-1, with 9 positions matching TRBD1. The CDR3 contains 12 residues. V dropped 3 bases and J dropped 8; count of bases not matched to a gene: 2. Germline loops: CDR1 SQVTM, CDR2 ANQGSEA. DNA of the CDR3: TGCAGCGTTGAGACAGGGGGGGATGAGCAGTTCTTC. This sequence encodes CSVETGGDEQFF.

The chain joins TRBV7-2 to TRBJ1-1; the D is unclear. This CDR3 contains 12 residues. Looked up from germline, CDR1 is SGHTA and CDR2 is FQGNSA. V dropped 2 bases and J dropped 9 bases, with 10 bases sitting between them. CDR3 nucleotide sequence: TGTGCCAGCAGCTTAACCGGGATAAAAGCTTTCTTT. It translates to CASSLTGIKAFF.

The chain employs TRBV4-3 and TRBJ1-1; D is perhaps TRBD1 (5 bases). This CDR3 comprises 15 residues. Trimming pared 0 bases from V and 7 bases from J, leaving 15 bases between. Germline CDR1 reads LGHNA; CDR2 reads YSLEER. The CDR3: CASSQDREGISEAFF. The CDR3 DNA is TGCGCCAGCAGCCAAGATAGGGAGGGGATCAGTGAAGCTTTCTTT.

The chain combines TRBV4-1 with TRBJ1-3, with a tentative D call TRBD1 (5 bases). The V gene's germline CDR1 is MGHRA and CDR2 YSYEKL. Deletions cut 2 bases from V and 1 base from J, with 15 bases between. The CDR3 runs to 17 residues. The DNA for the CDR3 is TGCGCCAGCAGCCAACCAAGATTTGGGGGGTCTGGAAACACCATATATTTT. It yields the protein CASSQPRFGGSGNTIYF.

This chain connects TRBV5-4 to TRBJ1-1; D perhaps matches TRBD1 (5 bases). This CDR3 has 16 residues. Germline V gene lookup returns CDR1 SGHNT and CDR2 YYREEE (reference sequence). The V end was cut by 2 bases, the J end by 0 bases, with 14 bases between. The CDR3 reads CASSFGDSRMNTEAFF. DNA for the CDR3: TGTGCCAGCAGCTTTGGGGACTCCCGGATGAACACTGAAGCTTTCTTT.

The chain combines TRBV15 with TRBJ1-4, with D possibly matching TRBD1 (5 bases). V lost 0 bases to trimming and J lost 1 base, with 12 bases between them. The length of the CDR3 is 17 residues. Germline V CDR1 and CDR2: LNHNV, YYDKDF (reference sequence). The CDR3 region has the DNA TGTGCCACCAGCAGAGATTCGGGGGGGGAAACTAATGAAAAACTGTTTTTT. Translating it yields CATSRDSGGETNEKLFF.

This chain uses TRBV9 with TRBJ2-7; 15 positions agree with TRBD2. Germline values: CDR1 SGDLS, CDR2 YYNGEE. Trimming took 0 bases from V and 0 from J; bases not matched to a gene: 4. The CDR3 is 18 residues long. The CDR3 is CASSVAGTSGGPSYEQYF. In nucleotides, the CDR3 is TGTGCCAGCAGCGTAGCCGGGACTAGCGGGGGGCCCTCCTACGAGCAGTACTTC.

The J gene is TRBJ1-4, the V gene TRBV4-1; maybe TRBD1 (5 bases). The CDR3 consists of 15 residues. The germline CDR1 and CDR2 sequences are MGHRA and YSYEKL. V lost 2 bases to trimming and J lost 8 bases, with 15 bases between them. CDR3 sequence: CASSQQQARTEKLFF. The CDR3 region has the DNA TGCGCCAGCAGCCAACAACAGGCCCGGACGGAAAAACTGTTTTTT.

The chain employs TRBV4-2 and TRBJ1-5; 8 nucleotides match TRBD1. The junction had 12 bases not matched to a gene; V was cut back by 4 bases and J by 7 bases. The CDR3 consists of 16 residues. Germline V lookup: CDR1 LGHNA, CDR2 YNFKEQ. The CDR3 DNA follows: TGTGCCAGCAGCCGGGGGGCAGGGGGCGCAGAGCAGCCCCAGCATTTT. Translating it yields CASSRGAGGAEQPQHF.

The rearrangement uses TRBV25-1 and TRBJ1-4, with a tentative D call TRBD1 (5 bases). The CDR3 contains 16 residues. V lost 3 bases and J lost 3, with 14 bases in between. Germline V CDR1 and CDR2: MGHDK, SYGVNS. CDR3 sequence (DNA): TGTGCCAGCAGTGATTGGGGGAGGGACCCTAATGAAAAACTGTTTTTT. Translating gives CASSDWGRDPNEKLFF. The whole variable domain, filled in from reference TRBV25-1 and TRBJ1-4, reads EADIYQTPRYLVIGTGKKITLECSQTMGHDKMYWYQQDPGMELHLIHYSYGVNSTEKGDLSSESTVSRIRTEHFPLTLESARPSHTSQYLCASSDWGRDPNEKLFFGSGTQLSVL.

The chain links TRBV7-9 to TRBJ2-1; TRBD2 matches 10 bases. Unmatched junction bases numbered 6, after V lost 0 bases and J lost 10 bases. The CDR3 totals 15 residues. Germline V lookup: CDR1 SEHNR, CDR2 FQNEAQ (reference sequence). The CDR3 DNA reads as TGTGCCAGCAGCTTAGCGCTCCTACTAGCGGGGGAGCAGTTCTTC. The encoded protein is CASSLALLLAGEQFF. Drawing the rest from reference TRBV7-9 and TRBJ2-1, the complete variable domain is DTGVSQNPRHKITKRGQNVTFRCDPISEHNRLYWYRQTLGQGPEFLTYFQNEAQLEKSRLLSDRFSAERPKGSFSTLEIQRTEQGDSAMYLCASSLALLLAGEQFFGPGTRLTVL.

V usage is TRBV5-5 and J usage is TRBJ2-2, with TRBD2 as a possible D gene (7 bases). Germline lookup yields CDR1 SGHKS and CDR2 YYEKEE (reference sequence). The CDR3 spans 15 residues. The V end lost 4 bases, the J end lost 4 bases, and 14 bases lay between the germline ends. CDR3 in amino acids: CASSNREGSTGELFF. The CDR3 coding sequence is TGTGCCAGCAGCAACAGGGAGGGGAGCACCGGGGAGCTGTTTTTT.

This chain connects TRBV7-9 to TRBJ1-1; the match to TRBD1 covers 9 bases. J gave up 8 bases and V 1 base, and 5 bases lay outside the gene matches. CDR3 length equals 14 residues. Germline V lookup: CDR1 SEHNR, CDR2 FQNEAQ (reference sequence). The DNA for the CDR3 is TGTGCCAGCAGCTTAGTTGTAGGGACAGGGGAAGCTTTCTTT. Its translation: CASSLVVGTGEAFF.

V gene TRBV9 combines with J gene TRBJ2-3; TRBD2 might be the D (5 bases). V gave up 0 bases and J gave up 4 bases, with 15 bases separating them. The germline gives CDR1 SGDLS, CDR2 YYNGEE. The CDR3 runs 16 residues. As DNA, the CDR3 is TGTGCCAGCAGCGTAGGTGTCGGGGTTGCTGCAGATACGCAGTATTTT. Translation gives CASSVGVGVAADTQYF.

The V and J genes are TRBV7-2 and TRBJ1-5, with unresolved D. Per the germline V gene, CDR1 is SGHTA and CDR2 is FQGNSA. The V end was cut by 0 bases, the J end by 7 bases, with 10 bases between. The CDR3 covers 14 residues. Here the CDR3 reads CASSLAWEGQPQHF. The CDR3 nucleotides read TGTGCCAGCAGCTTAGCCTGGGAGGGACAGCCCCAGCATTTT.